This TCR beta chain was retrieved from a study of human T cells and chemical hapten exposure. This clonotype was counted only a few times. Its antigen is still unknown. General study findings and limits: DPC sensitization produced no change in TCRs with frequency above 1 in 1000.

Time point defined: patch test 2, 6 weeks after DPC sensitization. Noted treatment: therapeutic diphenylcyclopropenone sensitization with weekly scalp DPC. TCRdb independently ran MiXCR on the RACE reads; one entry per CDR3 protein. The data show some 100,000 distinct CDR3 sequences, roughly a tenth seen once. The sequence came from a woman aged 40 to 50 with alopecia areata. Some clones in this sample may be carry-over from other donors' samples. Sequencing was performed on whole blood, taken in connection with sensitization to the hapten diphenylcyclopropenone (DPC).

The CDR3 DNA follows: TGCGCCAGCAGCTGGGACAGGGGCGCAAGAGGCTACACCTTC. Translation: CASSWDRGARGYTF. The chain is built from TRBV5-1 and TRBJ1-2; 10 positions match TRBD1. Germline V gene sequence: CDR1 SGHRS, CDR2 YFSETQ. Losses at the gene ends were 3 bases for V and 8 bases for J; bases not matched to a gene: 7. The CDR3 spans 14 residues.